A selection of T cell receptor beta chains follows, all from one sample in a study of cytomegalovirus exposure and HLA in healthy donors. The repertoire was sequenced with immunoSEQ multiplex PCR; TCRdb's copy has only in-frame clones and lacks some. Of roughly 100,000 clones detected, approximately 73% appear once; the ten largest clones hold less than 4.5%. The sample consisted of PBMCs. These receptors all stem from a middle-aged man in good health and CMV-seronegative. CDR3s include the opening cysteine and the closing phenylalanine or tryptophan. The D gene is left open where the match is weak. Some rows mark clone size as missing; the rest say once, few, many or name a class of expanded clone.

d_call j_call v_call clone_size cdr3_nt cdr3_aa
- TRBJ1-1 TRBV4-1 few TGCGCCAGCAGCCAAGACCCCGGGAACACTGAAGCTTTCTTT CASSQDPGNTEAFF
TRBD1 TRBJ2-5 TRBV5-1 - TGCGCCAGCAGCTTGCAGGGGGCAGAGACCCAGTACTTC CASSLQGAETQYF
TRBD1 TRBJ1-2 TRBV7-8 - TGTGCCAGCAGCTTCACTCGGGACAGGCCTTCCTATGGCTACACCTTC CASSFTRDRPSYGYTF
- TRBJ2-3 TRBV28 few TGTGCCAGCAGTTTGTCGTCAGATACGCAGTATTTT CASSLSSDTQYF
- TRBJ1-5 TRBV4-3 few TGCGCCAGCAGCCAAGATCGGGGTTTGCGGCCCCAGCATTTT CASSQDRGLRPQHF
- TRBJ1-1 TRBV2 few TGTGCCAGCACGCGCCAGTCCGGGTCGGCTGAAGCTTTCTTT CASTRQSGSAEAFF
- TRBJ2-1 TRBV18 - TGTGCCAGCTCACCACCGAGCGGGCCTCATGAGCAGTTCTTC CASSPPSGPHEQFF
TRBD1 TRBJ1-1 TRBV9 few TGTGCCAGCAGCGTGGGACAGTCGCAACGGGGCACTGAAGCTTTCTTT CASSVGQSQRGTEAFF
- TRBJ1-2 TRBV10-3 - TGTGCCATCAGTGTAAGCGGCGGATCCCCCCGCGGCTACACCTTC CAISVSGGSPRGYTF
TRBD2 TRBJ2-7 TRBV4-1 - TGCGCCAGCAGCCAACAGAGCCGGGGGGCCTACGAGCAGTACTTC CASSQQSRGAYEQYF
TRBD2 TRBJ2-5 TRBV5-4 - TGTGCCAGCAGCTCCAAAGGACTAGCGGGGGGAGAGACCCAGTACTTC CASSSKGLAGGETQYF
- TRBJ1-1 TRBV19 - TGTGCCAGTAGTCAGGGAATGAACACTGAAGCTTTCTTT CASSQGMNTEAFF
TRBD2 TRBJ2-3 TRBV5-1 - TGCGCCAGCCACTTCTCGGCGGGGGGTACAGATACGCAGTATTTT CASHFSAGGTDTQYF
TRBD1 TRBJ1-5 TRBV7-9 - TGTGCCAGCAGTCGACAGGGAGTTAGCAATCAGCCCCAGCATTTT CASSRQGVSNQPQHF
- TRBJ2-7 TRBV2 - TGTGCCAGCAGTCAGCCGGGTCTGGAGCAGTACTTC CASSQPGLEQYF
TRBD2 TRBJ2-1 TRBV27 - TGTGCCAGCAGTTTATCGTGGCTAGCGGGCAATGAGCAGTTCTTC CASSLSWLAGNEQFF
TRBD1 TRBJ1-6 TRBV9 - TGTGCCAGCAGCCCTTCGACAGGGAGTTCACCCCTCCACTTT CASSPSTGSSPLHF
TRBD2 TRBJ2-3 TRBV27 - TGTGCCAGCAGTTTTGATCGCCGCCGCGGGGGGGAGGCAGATACGCAGTATTTT CASSFDRRRGGEADTQYF
TRBD2 TRBJ2-3 TRBV7-7 - TGTGCCAGCAGCGCCCAGGGAGGGGCAGATACGCAGTATTTT CASSAQGGADTQYF
- TRBJ1-1 TRBV19 - TGTGCCAGTAGTATTGGACGGGAGAGGAACACTGAAGCTTTCTTT CASSIGRERNTEAFF
- TRBJ2-1 TRBV4-1 few TGCGCCAGCAGCCAAGGACTCTACGGAGCTAGCAGGCACAATGAGCAGTTCTTC CASSQGLYGASRHNEQFF
TRBD1 TRBJ2-7 TRBV27 - TGTGCCAGCAGCCGGACACCGGGACAGGCTGCCCACGAGCAGTACTTC CASSRTPGQAAHEQYF
TRBD2 TRBJ2-5 TRBV9 - TGTGCCAGCAGCGTAGGATGGGCGGGGGGTCCGGAGACCCAGTACTTC CASSVGWAGGPETQYF
- TRBJ2-5 TRBV5-1 once TGCGCCAGCAGCTTAAGAGACTTGGAGACCCAGTACTTC CASSLRDLETQYF
- TRBJ1-1 TRBV4-1 - TGCGCCAGCAGCCAAGGTCTGGGCCTGAACACTGAAGCTTTCTTT CASSQGLGLNTEAFF
TRBD1 TRBJ2-7 TRBV19 - TGTGCCAGTAGCGGGGACAGGGGGTTCTACGAGCAGTACTTC CASSGDRGFYEQYF
TRBD1 TRBJ2-5 TRBV4-1 - TGCGCCAGCAGCCAAAGGACAGGGGCAGAGACCCAGTACTTC CASSQRTGAETQYF
- TRBJ2-2 TRBV4-3 - TGCGCCAGCAGCCAAGATTCTATGAACACCGGGGAGCTGTTTTTT CASSQDSMNTGELFF
- TRBJ2-7 TRBV4-3 once TGCGCCAGCAGCCAAGATAGAGTGTCCTACGAGCAGTACTTC CASSQDRVSYEQYF
- TRBJ1-4 TRBV2 - TGTGCCAGCATGAGAGACAGTAATGAAAAACTGTTTTTT CASMRDSNEKLFF
TRBD1 TRBJ2-6 TRBV4-2 - TGTGCCAGCAGCCAAGTCGACAGGGCTGGGGCCAACGTCCTGACTTTC CASSQVDRAGANVLTF
TRBD2 TRBJ2-3 TRBV6-5 - TGTGCCAGCAGGAAACTAGCGGGGGGGACAGATACGCAGTATTTT CASRKLAGGTDTQYF
- TRBJ2-7 TRBV7-2 - TGTGCCAGCAGCTTAAAGGCAGGGGACTACTACGAGCAGTACTTC CASSLKAGDYYEQYF
- TRBJ2-5 TRBV6-5 few TGTGCCAGCAGTTACTCGGTCGGGGGATCGGAGACCCAGTACTTC CASSYSVGGSETQYF
TRBD1 TRBJ1-2 TRBV7-2 - TGTGCCAGCAGATACAGGGGGGATAACTATGGCTACACCTTC CASRYRGDNYGYTF
TRBD1 TRBJ1-6 TRBV6-5 few TGTGCCAGCAGACAGGGGATACGGTCACCCCTCCACTTT CASRQGIRSPLHF
TRBD2 TRBJ2-3 TRBV5-6 once TGTGCCAGCAGCTTGGATGGCGGGGGTGGGGGAGATACGCAGTATTTT CASSLDGGGGGDTQYF
TRBD1 TRBJ2-1 TRBV29-1 - TGCAGCGTTGAAGGTGCTTTGGGACAGGGGTCTTACAATGAGCAGTTCTTC CSVEGALGQGSYNEQFF
TRBD1 TRBJ1-2 TRBV5-6 - TGTGCCAGCAGCCGAGGACAGGAAAACTATGGCTACACCTTC CASSRGQENYGYTF
- TRBJ2-4 TRBV19 - TGTGCCAGTAGTAAGGACAGGGAGGGGGACATTCAGTACTTC CASSKDREGDIQYF
- TRBJ2-5 TRBV15 - TGTGCCACCAGCAGAGATAAGGACACAGGGGAGACCCAGTACTTC CATSRDKDTGETQYF